Shown below are 13 T cell receptor beta chains from a single sample sequenced in a study of cytomegalovirus exposure and HLA in healthy donors. Researchers ran the PCR with 60 Vbeta and 13 Jbeta primers. Assay: immunoSEQ multiplex PCR; the TCRdb copy retains only in-frame clones and omits some. The repertoire includes 100,000 to 120,000 clones, 75% to 85% of them detected once, and approximately 2% sits in the top ten. Sequencing used PBMCs. These receptors all come from a man between 25 and 39 years old in good health and CMV-seronegative.

V and J are TRBV7-9 and TRBJ2-5; possible D gene TRBD2, 6 bases. Germline V lookup: CDR1 SEHNR, CDR2 FQNEAQ (reference sequence). Trimming left V 1 base short and J 5 bases short, with 17 bases between. The CDR3 is 16 amino acids. CDR3 bases: TGTGCCAGCAGCTTAGAGGTGCGGGGCCCCTGGGAGACCCAGTACTTC. It yields the protein CASSLEVRGPWETQYF.

V gene TRBV30 combines with J gene TRBJ1-3, with TRBD1 as a possible D gene (6 bases). Trimming took 3 bases from V and 4 from J, leaving 10 bases between them. Germline CDR1 and CDR2: GTSNPN and SVGIG (reference sequence). The CDR3 contains 13 residues. CDR3 in DNA: TGTGCCTGGAGCGTCGACAGGGGAAACACCATATATTTT. This translates into CAWSVDRGNTIYF.

V is TRBV2 and J is TRBJ1-2; 10 nucleotides match TRBD1. Germline V lookup: CDR1 SNHLY, CDR2 FYNNEI. The J segment lost 4 bases and the V segment lost 6 bases, leaving 5 bases of the junction unmatched. There are 14 residues in the CDR3. The CDR3 loop reads CASRDRTGGYGYTF. CDR3 DNA: TGTGCCAGCAGAGATAGGACAGGGGGCTATGGCTACACCTTC. Based on the CDR3 plus reference TRBV2 and TRBJ1-2, the full variable domain is EPEVTQTPSHQVTQMGQEVILRCVPISNHLYFYWYRQILGQKVEFLVSFYNNEISEKSEIFDDQFSVERPDGSNFTLKIRSTKLEDSAMYFCASRDRTGGYGYTFGSGTRLTVV.

The chain is built from TRBV28 and TRBJ1-2; the match to TRBD1 covers 12 bases. Germline V gene lookup returns CDR1 MDHEN and CDR2 SYDVKM. CDR3 size: 19 residues. Trimming at V came to 5 bases and at J to 2 bases, leaving 15 bases not matched to a gene. The CDR3, as DNA: TGTGCCAGCAGTCTTGAACCGGGACAGGGGGCGTACCCGAACTATGGCTACACCTTC. Amino acids: CASSLEPGQGAYPNYGYTF.

This sequence joins TRBV21-1 and TRBJ2-7; the table's D call, TRBD2, has no DNA check behind it. TRBV21-1 represents a pseudogene. The CDR3 runs 16 residues. Here the CDR3 reads CASSKESGSSSYEQYF. The CDR3 bases are TGTGCCAGCAGCAAAGAAAGCGGCTCTAGCTCCTACGAGCAGTACTTC.

The rearrangement joins TRBV6-1 to TRBJ2-7; a possible D gene is TRBD1 (6 bases). The V and J ends lost 4 bases and 5 bases respectively, with 15 bases between them. Germline assignment: CDR1 MNHNS and CDR2 SASEGT. This CDR3 spans 14 amino acids. The CDR3 nucleotides read TGTGCCAGCAGTGGGGCAGGGGCATCGCACGAGCAGTACTTC. This translates into CASSGAGASHEQYF.

The rearrangement joins TRBV7-8 to TRBJ1-5; TRBD1 is a possible D gene (5 bases). Germline V gene sequence: CDR1 SGHVS, CDR2 FQNEAQ. V was trimmed by 3 bases and J by 5 bases, leaving 8 bases between them. This CDR3 has 13 residues. The CDR3 DNA reads TGTGCCAGCAGCTTGGGCAGGGATCAGCCCCAGCATTTT. Protein: CASSLGRDQPQHF.

This clone was found once. CDR3 DNA: TGCGCCAGCAGCCAGATAGCCCCCCCCAATGAGCAGTTCTTC. Protein: CASSQIAPPNEQFF. This chain links TRBV4-3 with TRBJ2-1, with D uncertain. The CDR3 runs 14 residues. Per the germline V gene, CDR1 is LGHNA and CDR2 is YSLEER. V was pared by 3 bases and J by 6 bases, with 12 bases between.

This CDR3 is CASSFRGSDTQYF. The CDR3 nucleotides are TGTGCCAGCAGCTTCAGGGGATCAGATACGCAGTATTTT. V is TRBV5-8 and J is TRBJ2-3, with D perhaps TRBD1 (6 bases). The V end was cut by 2 bases, the J end by 4 bases, with 8 bases between. The CDR3 consists of 13 residues. The germline V gene has CDR1 SGHTS and CDR2 YDEGEE.

The rearrangement links TRBV7-2 to TRBJ1-2; possible D gene TRBD1, 5 bases. V was shortened by 5 bases and J by 4 bases, with 14 bases between the two germline ends. The CDR3 sequence is 14 residues long. In germline, CDR1 is SGHTA, CDR2 FQGNSA. CDR3 coding DNA: TGTGCCAGCAGCGTCGTAAAGGGGTTCTATGGCTACACCTTC. It encodes CASSVVKGFYGYTF.

Here the CDR3 DNA reads TGTGCCAGCAGTCCAACGAGAGAGACCCAGTACTTC. It specifies CASSPTRETQYF. This sequence joins TRBV27 and TRBJ2-5; D uncertain. Germline-derived CDR1 and CDR2 are MNHEY and SMNVEV (reference sequence). CDR3 length equals 12 residues. The germline V and J ends were trimmed by 5 bases and 4 bases, with 8 bases remaining between them.

The chain couples TRBV4-3 to TRBJ2-5, with 10 bases identical to TRBD2. J gave up 2 bases and V 1 base, and 13 bases lay outside the gene matches. The CDR3 is 19 residues long. CDR1 LGHNA and CDR2 YSLEER come from the germline V gene. The CDR3 DNA follows: TGCGCCAGCAGCCAAGGCTACCTAGCGGGGGACATAGTACAAGAGACCCAGTACTTC. Its protein is CASSQGYLAGDIVQETQYF.

This clone came up once. The V call is TRBV6-1, the J call TRBJ1-3; D is unresolved. V was pared by 9 bases and J by 2 bases, with 8 bases between. The CDR3 length is 12 residues. Germline V CDR1 and CDR2: MNHNS, SASEGT. The CDR3 sequence: CASAITGNTIYF. CDR3 in DNA: TGTGCCAGTGCGATAACTGGAAACACCATATATTTT.